This paragraph covers one T cell receptor (beta chain) sequence. No antigen is known for it. Presence of unique molecular identifiers characterized the TCR beta cDNA libraries. Some 500,000 cDNA molecules were obtained per 1 to 10 million input T cells. TCRdb processed the PCR reads anew with MiXCR; each CDR3 protein has one entry. Of about 800,000 distinct CDR3 sequences in the sample, roughly 30% were seen once. This entry comes from a study of post-analysis software for immune sequencing data. Study-wide points: The five TRBV segments detected at higher frequency in patients than in controls included TRBV5-6, TRBV5-1 and TRBV20-1.

Germline V lookup: CDR1 LGHDT, CDR2 YNNKEL (reference sequence). This CDR3 is 15 amino acids long. The V call is TRBV3-1, the J call TRBJ2-4; 8 bases line up with TRBD1. The J call may be wrong; the DNA end is better matched by TRBJ2-7. The receptor comes from a girl between 10 and 17 years old with multiple sclerosis. What was sequenced was blood. The CDR3 spells CASSQPQGARYEQYF. The CDR3 nucleotides are TGTGCCAGCAGCCAACCCCAGGGGGCTAGGTACGAGCAGTACTTC.